The 19 T cell receptor beta chains given below trace back to one sample, sequenced in a study of cytomegalovirus exposure and HLA in healthy donors. The primer mix had 60 Vbeta and 13 Jbeta primers. Assay: immunoSEQ multiplex PCR; the TCRdb copy retains only in-frame clones and omits some. The sample lists around 100,000 clones, roughly 72% occurring once. The sample consisted of PBMCs. These TCRs come from a woman in her thirties or forties in good health and CMV-seropositive.

The rearrangement joins TRBV9 to TRBJ2-1, with 10 bases identical to TRBD2. The CDR3 has 16 amino acids. Germline-derived CDR1 and CDR2 are SGDLS and YYNGEE. The J segment lost 6 bases and the V segment lost 4 bases, leaving 10 bases of the junction unmatched. DNA of the CDR3: TGTGCCAGCAGCCTAAGACTAGCGGGCGAAGTCAATGAGCAGTTCTTC. Its protein is CASSLRLAGEVNEQFF.

This clone occurred once. The genes are TRBV5-1 and TRBJ2-3; 12 bases match TRBD2. Germline V gene lookup returns CDR1 SGHRS and CDR2 YFSETQ. Germline trimming cut 4 bases from V and 4 bases from J; bases unmatched to any gene: 7. This CDR3 region has 16 residues. The CDR3 loop is CASSPGLAGRSDTQYF. The CDR3 bases are TGCGCCAGCAGCCCCGGACTAGCGGGAAGGTCAGATACGCAGTATTTT.

The genes are TRBV2 and TRBJ2-7, with 11 bases lining up with TRBD1. Trimming at V came to 6 bases and at J to 4 bases, leaving 5 bases not matched to a gene. Germline V gives CDR1 SNHLY, CDR2 FYNNEI. The CDR3 is 14 amino acids. CDR3: CASRGTGGLYEQYF. Written as DNA, the CDR3 is TGTGCCAGCAGGGGGACAGGGGGTCTGTACGAGCAGTACTTC.

The chain uses TRBV6-1 and TRBJ1-1; 8 positions match TRBD1. The germline V gene has CDR1 MNHNS and CDR2 SASEGT. This CDR3 spans 13 amino acids. V lost 6 bases, J lost 4 bases, and 4 bases stayed unmatched. CDR3 sequence reads: CASRNTGGTEAFF. The CDR3 coding sequence is TGTGCCAGCAGAAATACAGGGGGCACTGAAGCTTTCTTT.

V and J are TRBV14 and TRBJ1-1; a weak D match, TRBD1 (5 bases). The CDR3 spans 13 residues. Germline V gene sequence: CDR1 SGHDN, CDR2 FVKESK. The V end was cut by 4 bases, the J end by 0 bases, with 6 bases between. CDR3 sequence: CASSLGLNTEAFF. The CDR3 bases are TGTGCCAGCAGCCTGGGGCTGAACACTGAAGCTTTCTTT.

V gene TRBV19 combines with J gene TRBJ2-1; 9 positions match TRBD2. This CDR3 region has 14 residues. In germline, CDR1 is LNHDA, CDR2 SQIVND (reference sequence). V was pared by 7 bases and J by 9 bases, with 10 bases of the junction left unmatched. The CDR3 loop reads CASTERGARFEQFF. CDR3 DNA sequence: TGTGCCAGTACTGAGCGGGGGGCCCGATTTGAGCAGTTCTTC.

The V gene is TRBV14, the J gene TRBJ1-4; D might be TRBD1 (6 bases). This CDR3 has 15 residues. Trimming stripped 3 bases from V and 6 bases from J, with 14 bases between. The germline V gene has CDR1 SGHDN and CDR2 FVKESK. CDR3 in amino acids: CASSHIRGGHEKLFF. The DNA for the CDR3 is TGTGCCAGCAGCCACATAAGGGGGGGGCATGAAAAACTGTTTTTT.

V gene TRBV10-3 combines with J gene TRBJ2-7; 8 bases fit TRBD2. V was pared by 7 bases and J by 2 bases, with 7 bases of the junction left unmatched. The CDR3 is made up of 14 amino acids. Germline V gene data show CDR1 as ENHRY and CDR2 as SYGVKD. The CDR3 region is CAITRTSLTYEQYF. CDR3 DNA sequence: TGTGCCATCACTAGGACTAGCCTAACCTACGAGCAGTACTTC.

CDR3 sequence: CASSSRGLAGVYEQFF. Here the CDR3 DNA reads TGTGCCAGCAGTTCCCGAGGACTAGCGGGGGTTTATGAGCAGTTCTTC. The chain uses TRBV6-5 and TRBJ2-1; 13 bases are a match to TRBD2. This CDR3 comprises 16 residues. J lost 8 bases, V lost 4 bases, and 8 bases had no gene match. Germline V gene sequence: CDR1 MNHEY, CDR2 SVGAGI.

The chain links TRBV7-9 to TRBJ2-4; a possible D gene is TRBD2 (7 bases). This CDR3 spans 17 amino acids. The V gene's germline CDR1 is SEHNR and CDR2 FQNEAQ (reference sequence). V lost 5 bases and J 7 bases, leaving 24 bases between the germline ends. The CDR3 region has the DNA TGTGCCAGCAGCCGAGGCGGGGGCGGAGGGAAACAGAACATTCAGTACTTC. Amino acids: CASSRGGGGGKQNIQYF.

The chain links TRBV5-1 to TRBJ2-3; 13 bases line up with TRBD2. With 4 bases clipped from V and 5 bases from J, the junction kept 10 bases outside the gene matches. This CDR3 comprises 17 residues. Germline CDR1 and CDR2: SGHRS and YFSETQ. The CDR3 is CASSQLAGGPRVDTQYF. The CDR3 coding sequence is TGCGCCAGCAGCCAACTAGCGGGAGGGCCTAGGGTAGATACGCAGTATTTT.

The rearrangement uses TRBV27 and TRBJ2-5, with no clear D. The CDR3 extends over 13 amino acids. Trimming took 6 bases from V and 4 from J, leaving 12 bases between them. Germline CDR1 reads MNHEY; CDR2 reads SMNVEV (reference sequence). The CDR3 DNA sequence: TGTGCCAGCAGACCCCTACTTGGAGAGACCCAGTACTTC. Translating it yields CASRPLLGETQYF.

V usage is TRBV27 and J usage is TRBJ1-2; possible D gene TRBD1, 6 bases. Trimming cost V 4 bases and J 3 bases, with 12 bases left between them. Germline CDR1 and CDR2: MNHEY and SMNVEV (reference sequence). This CDR3 contains 14 residues. CDR3: CASSSREGDYGYTF. CDR3 sequence (DNA): TGTGCCAGCAGTTCCCGGGAGGGGGACTATGGCTACACCTTC.

In its sample, this clone was seen once. The rearrangement joins TRBV6-6 to TRBJ2-1, with D possibly being TRBD1 (6 bases). The CDR3 is 13 amino acids. V lost 6 bases and J 5 bases, leaving 11 bases between the germline ends. Germline values: CDR1 MNHNY, CDR2 SVGAGI (reference sequence). CDR3 sequence reads: CASRADRHNEQFF. The DNA for the CDR3 is TGTGCCAGCAGAGCTGACAGGCACAATGAGCAGTTCTTC.

This clone was observed once. This chain uses TRBV19 with TRBJ2-1; 10 bases are shared with TRBD2. The CDR3 runs to 15 residues. Unmatched junction bases numbered 6, after V lost 5 bases and J lost 5 bases. Germline CDR1 and CDR2: LNHDA and SQIVND (reference sequence). CDR3 in DNA: TGTGCCAGTAGTTATTCTAGCGGGAGAAACAATGAGCAGTTCTTC. This gives the protein CASSYSSGRNNEQFF.

The V gene is TRBV5-1, the J gene TRBJ2-3; TRBD2 aligns across 11 bases. V shed 4 bases, J shed 0 bases, and the junction held 4 bases outside the gene matches. This CDR3 has 16 amino acids. The germline CDR1 and CDR2 sequences are SGHRS and YFSETQ. For the CDR3, the DNA is TGCGCCAGCAGCCCGGGGACTAGCGGTAGCACAGATACGCAGTATTTT. Translated: CASSPGTSGSTDTQYF.

The rearrangement links TRBV6-1 to TRBJ1-5, with 7 bases lining up with TRBD1. The CDR3 sequence is 15 residues long. The V gene end was trimmed by 6 bases and the J gene end by 2 bases; junction bases not matched to a gene: 7. The germline V gene has CDR1 MNHNS and CDR2 SASEGT. CDR3 DNA sequence: TGTGCCAGCAGGACCCAGGGGGGAGGCAATCAGCCCCAGCATTTT. It codes for CASRTQGGGNQPQHF.

This clone was recorded a few times. The V call is TRBV4-2, the J call TRBJ1-2; 7 positions match TRBD1. V lost 2 bases, J lost 8 bases, and 8 bases stayed unmatched. The CDR3 sequence is 14 residues long. Germline CDR1 and CDR2: LGHNA and YNFKEQ. The CDR3 coding sequence is TGTGCCAGCAGCCAACCGGGACAGTCGGCGGGCTACACCTTC. Translated, it gives CASSQPGQSAGYTF.

The chain links TRBV7-9 to TRBJ1-1; maybe TRBD1 (6 bases). Per germline, CDR1 SEHNR and CDR2 FQNEAQ (reference sequence). The CDR3 runs to 17 residues. The ends were cut back, 3 bases at V and 1 base at J, with 18 bases in the middle. DNA of the CDR3: TGTGCCAGCAGCTTTCCCCTAAGAGGGGGACGGAACACTGAAGCTTTCTTT. This sequence encodes CASSFPLRGGRNTEAFF.